Below, 11 T cell receptor beta chains from the same sample are listed, as sequenced in a study of response to subunit inactivated influenza vaccine. MiXCR, run by TCRdb on the RT-PCR reads, gives a single entry per CDR3 protein. The table lists hundreds of thousands of distinct CDR3 sequences, approximately 15% of them singletons, with about 7.6% in the top ten. The source was PBMCs from blood, collected approximately 15 days before vaccination. These receptors all stem from a middle-aged man who received an inactivated influenza vaccine.

The chain couples TRBV11-2 to TRBJ2-5; D may be TRBD1 or TRBD2 (5 bases each). The V and J ends lost 5 bases and 0 bases respectively, with 10 bases between them. CDR1 and CDR2 from the germline V gene are SGHAT and FQNNGV. The CDR3 extends over 14 amino acids. CDR3 nucleotide sequence: TGTGCCAGCAGCAGGGACGAGTACCAAGAGACCCAGTACTTC. It is translated as CASSRDEYQETQYF.

With regard to this clonotype: At one of its ends the junction is not consistent with the germline gene, which may arise from a read error. The chain joins TRBV12-3 or TRBV12-4 to TRBJ2-7, with D possibly TRBD2 on 5 matching bases. The length of the CDR3 is 14 residues. Here the CDR3 DNA reads TGTGCCAGCAGCCGTGGACTGTTCTCCGACGAGCAGTACTTC. Protein sequence: CASSRGLFSDEQYF.

This sequence joins TRBV6-4 and TRBJ1-2; D possibly corresponds to TRBD1 (5 bases). V was trimmed by 2 bases and J by 3 bases, leaving 13 bases between them. CDR3 length: 15 residues. Germline CDR1 reads MRHNA; CDR2 reads SNTAGT. The DNA for the CDR3 is TGTGCCAGCAGTGACCCAAGACAGCTCCACTATGGCTACACCTTC. Protein sequence: CASSDPRQLHYGYTF.

The chain couples TRBV27 to TRBJ2-7, with 9 bases lining up with TRBD1. V gave up 1 base and J gave up 7 bases; unmatched junction bases: 11. Germline lookup yields CDR1 MNHEY and CDR2 SMNVEV (reference sequence). The CDR3 has 16 amino acids. The CDR3 loop is CASSLYRGTGSYEQYF. The CDR3 DNA reads TGTGCCAGCAGTTTATACCGCGGGACAGGGTCGTATGAGCAGTACTTC.

CDR3 loop: CAMSDRATDTQYF. The CDR3 DNA follows: TGTGCCATGTCGGACAGGGCAACAGATACGCAGTATTTT. The rearrangement uses TRBV10-3 and TRBJ2-3; TRBD1 matches at 8 bases. From germline, CDR1 is ENHRY and CDR2 SYGVKD. The J segment lost 3 bases and the V segment lost 9 bases, leaving 5 bases of the junction unmatched. This CDR3 is 13 amino acids long.

In DNA, the CDR3 is TGTGCCAGCAGCTTAGTGGGAGGGCCTGGCGAGCAGTACTTC. It encodes CASSLVGGPGEQYF. This chain joins TRBV7-8 and TRBJ2-7, with 7 bases matching TRBD2. CDR3 size: 14 residues. Germline CDR1 reads SGHVS; CDR2 reads FQNEAQ. V lost 1 base to trimming and J lost 6 bases; unmatched junction nucleotides: 6.

The chain employs TRBV4-3 and TRBJ1-2, with a weak D call TRBD1 (5 bases). Trimming removed 1 base from V and 8 bases from J, with 14 bases in between. Germline CDR1 and CDR2: LGHNA and YSLEER. This CDR3 has 14 residues. In DNA form, the CDR3 reads TGCGCCAGCAGCCAAGGCAGGGTCGCTCTCGGCTACACCTTC. Its translation: CASSQGRVALGYTF.

Regarding this clonotype: A much larger clonotype is one base distant, so this may be a read error. The chain joins TRBV12-3 or TRBV12-4 to TRBJ1-2, with D uncertain. The V and J ends lost 1 base and 4 bases respectively, with 7 bases between them. The CDR3 is 13 residues long. CDR3 residues: CASSLGTIYGYTF. DNA for the CDR3: TGTGCCAGCAGTTTAGGGACCATCTATGGCTACACCTTC.

The chain combines TRBV12-3 or TRBV12-4 with TRBJ2-2; D uncertain. V was trimmed by 7 bases and J by 0 bases, leaving 6 bases between them. This CDR3 is built from 13 residues. The CDR3: CASIHPNTGELFF. CDR3 DNA: TGTGCCAGCATACACCCGAACACCGGGGAGCTGTTTTTT.

The V and J genes are TRBV24-1 and TRBJ1-4; no firm D call. Between the trimmed V and J ends, which lost 5 bases and 2 bases, there was a span of 11 bases. The CDR3 runs to 15 residues. Germline assignment: CDR1 KGHDR and CDR2 SFDVKD. The CDR3 DNA is TGTGCCACCAGTGGGCGTCTCACTACTAATGAAAAACTGTTTTTT. This codes for CATSGRLTTNEKLFF.

The CDR3 spells CSAQDWGSGGNEQYF. The DNA for the CDR3 is TGCAGTGCTCAAGATTGGGGTAGCGGGGGTAACGAGCAGTACTTC. The V call is TRBV20-1, the J call TRBJ2-7, with 9 bases identical to TRBD2. J lost 5 bases, V lost 5 bases, and 13 bases had no gene match. CDR1 and CDR2 from the germline V gene are DFQATT and SNEGSKA (reference sequence). The CDR3 has 15 residues.